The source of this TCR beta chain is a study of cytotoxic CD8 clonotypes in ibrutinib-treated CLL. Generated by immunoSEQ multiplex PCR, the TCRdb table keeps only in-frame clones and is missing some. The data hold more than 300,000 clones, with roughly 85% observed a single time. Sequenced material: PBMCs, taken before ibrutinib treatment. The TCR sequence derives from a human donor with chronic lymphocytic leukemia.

DNA of the CDR3: TGTGCCAGCAGTAGTCCCGGACAGGGCTCTGGAAACACCATATATTTT. Translated, it gives CASSSPGQGSGNTIYF. This rearrangement joins TRBV28 to TRBJ1-3, with TRBD1 matching 8 bases. Germline loops: CDR1 MDHEN, CDR2 SYDVKM. The CDR3 is 16 residues long. With 5 bases clipped from V and 0 bases from J, the junction kept 6 bases outside the gene matches.